This passage covers 27 T cell receptor beta chains from one sample sequenced in a study of CD8+ T cells in alopecia areata. RNA was extracted and reverse transcribed into cDNA as the sequencing template. The repertoire was sequenced with immunoSEQ multiplex PCR; TCRdb's copy has only in-frame clones and lacks some. The sample yields 250,000 or so clones, without any singletons. Sorting used CD4, CD8alpha, NKG2D, NKG2ACE and other markers on pooled cutaneous lymph node cells. Sequences were obtained from CD4+ T cells sorted from a lymph node. The receptors originated from a C3H/HeJ mouse with alopecia areata. Strain MHC haplotype: H2-k.

Details on this clone: Given the absence of the conserved phenylalanine or tryptophan at the CDR3 end, a read error is likely. Because the CDR3's place on the DNA is in doubt, the DNA is left out and the CDR3 is given as listed by TCRdb. Here the gene names and germline are mouse. The CDR3 spells CASRPGQGADH. The chain has TRBV13-1 and TRBJ1-7; the table's D call of TRBD1 was not tested on the DNA. TRBJ1-7 is classed as an ORF, of uncertain function. Counting both end residues, the CDR3 totals 11 amino acids. CDR1 NSHNY and CDR2 SYGAGN come from the germline V gene.

To note about this clone: Mouse gene names apply. The CDR3 is cut off 4 residues early in the read; its end comes from the germline J gene. Other DNA variants within this sample encode the same CDR3. The rearrangement joins TRBV19 to TRBJ1-2, with a weak D call TRBD1 (6 bases). Trimming removed 0 bases at V and 2 bases at J, with 8 bases between. This CDR3 contains 14 residues. Germline CDR1 is FNHDT and CDR2 is SITEND (reference sequence). The covered CDR3 bases are TGTGCCAGCAGTATAGCGGGGGGCAACTCC. The encoded protein is CASSIAGGNS. The entire CDR3 protein reads CASSIAGGNSDYTF.

Remarks on this clone: Gene names are the mouse ones. The observed sequence ends 4 residues before the CDR3 terminus, with the missing tail filled in from the germline J gene. The chain carries TRBV13-1 and TRBJ1-2; 12 bases agree with TRBD1. V lost 3 bases and J lost 3; bases outside the gene matches: 3. CDR1 and CDR2 from the germline V gene are NSHNY and SYGAGN. The CDR3 loop spans 15 amino acids. CDR3 region: CASSGDRGPDSDYTF. The CDR3 bases that were read are TGTGCCAGCAGTGGGGACAGGGGGCCGGACTCC.

Turning to this clone: The gene names given are mouse names. The CDR3 end lies 4 residues beyond the end of the read and is filled in from the germline J gene. This sample also contains other DNA sequences that code for the same CDR3. The chain has TRBV5 and TRBJ2-5; 7 bases are shared with TRBD1. The germline V gene has CDR1 LGHNA and CDR2 YNLKQL (reference sequence). V lost 3 bases, J lost 1 base, and 1 base stayed unmatched. The CDR3 covers 14 residues. The CDR3 is CASSQQGDQDTQYF. The DNA read from the CDR3 is TGTGCCAGCAGCCAGCAGGGGGACCAAGAC.

This clone was seen repeatedly, ten times or more. Each gene name is a mouse one. The sequenced fragment ends 4 residues before the CDR3 boundary, so the rest is inferred from the germline J gene. The same CDR3 is also encoded by other DNA sequences in this sample. The V call is TRBV13-1, the J call TRBJ1-2, with D perhaps TRBD1 (6 bases). The CDR3 loop spans 13 amino acids. Germline assignment: CDR1 NSHNY and CDR2 SYGAGN. V shed 2 bases and J shed 1 base, with 6 bases lying between them. The CDR3: CASSEGGNSDYTF. CDR3 DNA (partial): TGTGCCAGCAGTGAAGGGGGAAACTCC.

On this clone itself: Gene labels here are mouse ones. The DNA ends 4 residues before the CDR3 does, and the rest of the CDR3 is filled in from the germline J gene. The chain carries TRBV3 and TRBJ2-5, with D unclear. The V gene lost 1 base and the J gene lost 0 bases, with 8 bases spanning the gap. This CDR3 is built from 15 residues. CDR1 SNHLY and CDR2 FYNGKV come from the germline V gene (reference sequence). CDR3: CASSLDITNQDTQYF. The DNA read from the CDR3 is TGTGCCAGCAGCTTAGACATAACTAACCAAGAC.

This clone has a handful of counts. Here the gene names and germline are mouse. Sequencing ends 4 residues short of the CDR3 end; the germline J gene provides the rest. This rearrangement joins TRBV1 to TRBJ1-1; D is perhaps TRBD1 (6 bases). CDR1 and CDR2 from the germline V gene are NSQYPW and LRSPGD (reference sequence). The CDR3 contains 13 residues. The CDR3 DNA, read in part, is TGCACCTGCAGTGCCACAGGGCAGACA. Translation: CTCSATGQT. The complete CDR3 sequence is CTCSATGQTEVFF.

This clone was seen a few times. Gene names denote mouse genes. The CDR3 goes on 4 residues after the read ends, and that part is filled in from the germline J gene. The same CDR3 also results from other DNA sequences found in this sample. The V gene is TRBV1, the J gene TRBJ2-1, with a tentative D call TRBD2 (5 bases). V lost 1 base and J lost 0, with 7 bases in between. Germline V gene data show CDR1 as NSQYPW and CDR2 as LRSPGD (reference sequence). This CDR3 has 15 residues. The CDR3 DNA, read in part, is TGCACCTGCAGTGCAGGGACTCTTAACTATGCT. Its protein product is CTCSAGTLNYA. The full CDR3 sequence reads CTCSAGTLNYAEQFF. Full variable domain (rest looked up from reference TRBV1 and TRBJ2-1): VTLLEQNPRWRLVPRGQAVNLRCILKNSQYPWMSWYQQDLQKQLQWLFTLRSPGDKEVKSLPGADYLATRVTDTELRLQVANMSQGRTLYCTCSAGTLNYAEQFFGPGTRLTVL.

The sample holds a few counts of this clone. The genes are named according to mouse. The CDR3 end is not reached by the read, which stops 4 residues before it; the germline J gene fills it in. This same CDR3 is encoded by further DNA sequences in the sample. The genes are TRBV5 and TRBJ2-3; tentatively, D is TRBD1 (6 bases). CDR1 is LGHNA, CDR2 YNLKQL, per germline (reference sequence). CDR3 length: 15 amino acids. The V and J ends lost 4 bases and 0 bases respectively, with 11 bases between them. CDR3 in amino acids: CASSPQGPSAETLYF. The CDR3 bases that were read are TGTGCCAGCAGCCCCCAGGGGCCTAGTGCAGAA.

This clone was found many times. Gene names and germline refer to mouse. Sequencing ends 4 residues short of the CDR3 end; the germline J gene provides the rest. The chain carries TRBV13-3 and TRBJ2-5; D is uncertain. The V and J ends lost 6 bases and 0 bases respectively, with 8 bases between them. The CDR3 has 13 residues. The germline CDR1 and CDR2 sequences are NNHDY and SYVADS. CDR3 residues: CASKDINQDTQYF. CDR3 DNA, as far as it was read: TGTGCCAGCAAAGACATTAACCAAGAC.

This clone was recorded at least ten times. The genes are named according to mouse. Coverage ceases 4 residues before the CDR3 finishes, and the germline J gene fills in the end. V and J are TRBV19 and TRBJ1-2, with 7 bases fitting TRBD1. This CDR3 spans 16 amino acids. V dropped 1 base and J dropped 4; count of bases not matched to a gene: 10. CDR1 and CDR2 from the germline V gene are FNHDT and SITEND (reference sequence). This CDR3 is CASSIRGGQAVSDYTF. The covered CDR3 bases are TGTGCCAGCAGTATAAGGGGAGGACAGGCCGTCTCC.

Points on this clone: Gene names and germline refer to mouse. The sequence runs out 4 residues before the end of the CDR3; the remainder is reconstructed from the germline J gene. The genes are TRBV13-1 and TRBJ2-7; the D gene is possibly TRBD2 (6 bases). CDR3 size: 15 residues. In germline, CDR1 is NSHNY, CDR2 SYGAGN. Trimming stripped 2 bases from V and 3 bases from J, with 15 bases between. The CDR3 protein is CASSEKGLGIYEQYF. The CDR3 bases that were read are TGTGCCAGCAGTGAAAAAGGCCTGGGGATCTAT.

This clone was seen only a few times. Mouse gene names and germline throughout. The CDR3 goes on 4 residues after the read ends, and that part is filled in from the germline J gene. The same CDR3 is also encoded by other DNA sequences in this sample. The chain combines TRBV19 with TRBJ2-7, with TRBD2 matching 7 bases. In germline, CDR1 is FNHDT, CDR2 SITEND (reference sequence). The V gene end was trimmed by 1 base and the J gene end by 0 bases; junction bases not matched to a gene: 1. CDR3 size: 14 residues. The sequenced CDR3 bases are TGTGCCAGCAGTATACCTGGGGGCTCCTAT. Its protein product is CASSIPGGSY. The full CDR3 sequence reads CASSIPGGSYEQYF.

This clone was counted only a few times. Mouse germline and gene names are used. The read ends 4 residues early relative to the CDR3; the germline J gene fills the gap. This rearrangement joins TRBV5 to TRBJ2-7; TRBD2 agrees at 8 bases. There are 16 residues in the CDR3. Looked up from germline, CDR1 is LGHNA and CDR2 is YNLKQL (reference sequence). V gave up 2 bases and J gave up 0 bases; unmatched junction bases: 6. The CDR3 reads CASSQTPGGLSYEQYF. The sequenced CDR3 bases are TGTGCCAGCAGCCAAACCCCGGGGGGGCTCTCCTAT.

For this clone: Genes and germline come from the mouse. The read ends 4 residues shy of where the CDR3 ends; the end is completed using the germline J gene. This chain connects TRBV31 to TRBJ2-3; possibly TRBD2 for D (7 bases). Per germline, CDR1 GKSSPN and CDR2 SITVG. This CDR3 has 14 residues. V was shortened by 3 bases and J by 0 bases, with 10 bases between the two germline ends. The DNA read from the CDR3 is TGTGCCTGGAGGTGGGGGGCTAGTGCAGAA. It yields the protein CAWRWGASAE. The complete CDR3 protein is CAWRWGASAETLYF.

This clone was seen a handful of times. Any gene name here is a mouse gene name. The observed sequence ends 4 residues before the CDR3 terminus, with the missing tail filled in from the germline J gene. The chain carries TRBV13-1 and TRBJ1-2, with D perhaps matching TRBD1 (5 bases). The germline V gene has CDR1 NSHNY and CDR2 SYGAGN. This CDR3 is 12 amino acids long. Incomplete CDR3 DNA: TGTGCCAGCAAAACCTCAGGGCCC. It translates to CASKTSGP. The whole CDR3 region reads CASKTSGPDYTF.

Only a few counts were recorded for this clone. Gene labels here are mouse ones. The read gets to within 4 residues of the CDR3 end, and the germline J gene fills in the rest. V gene TRBV13-1 combines with J gene TRBJ2-2, with 8 bases that match TRBD1. V lost 7 bases, J lost 3 bases, and 5 bases stayed unmatched. The CDR3 has 14 residues. Looked up from germline, CDR1 is NSHNY and CDR2 is SYGAGN. CDR3 bases read: TGTGCCAGCGCCCAGGGGGCGGACACCGGG. Translated: CASAQGADTG. The entire CDR3 sequence reads CASAQGADTGQLYF.

On this clone itself: Genes and germline are mouse. The CDR3 end lies 4 residues beyond the end of the read and is filled in from the germline J gene. The chain combines TRBV31 with TRBJ2-5; 10 nucleotides match TRBD1. The CDR3 length is 13 residues. Germline assignment: CDR1 GKSSPN and CDR2 SITVG. CDR3 region: CAWSRQGADTQYF. Partial CDR3 DNA: TGTGCCTGGAGTCGACAGGGGGCAGAC.

A note on this clone: A much larger clone differs by one base, so this may be a read error. Gene names and germline match the mouse. The read gets to within 4 residues of the CDR3 end, and the germline J gene fills in the rest. Other nucleotide sequences in the sample specify the same CDR3. The V and J genes are TRBV31 and TRBJ2-1; D not resolved. From germline, CDR1 is GKSSPN and CDR2 SITVG. The length of the CDR3 is 13 residues. Trimming cost V 0 bases and J 2 bases, with 5 bases left between them. Incomplete CDR3 DNA: TGTGCCTGGAGTCTGGGTCACTATGCT. Amino acid sequence: CAWSLGHYA. The full CDR3 reads CAWSLGHYAEQFF.

This clone came up many times. Germline and genes here are mouse. Sequencing ends 4 residues short of the CDR3 end; the germline J gene provides the rest. V gene TRBV13-2 combines with J gene TRBJ2-2; 8 positions match TRBD2. Germline values: CDR1 NNHNN, CDR2 SYGAGS (reference sequence). V was clipped by 2 bases and J by 4 bases; unmatched bases: 4. The length of the CDR3 is 15 residues. CDR3: CASGEGGRATGQLYF. CDR3 DNA, as far as it was read: TGTGCCAGCGGTGAGGGGGGGCGGGCCACCGGG.

Many counts were recorded for this clone. The genes and germline here are from mouse. The read stops 4 residues short of the end of the CDR3; the missing end is completed from the germline J gene. The chain uses TRBV5 and TRBJ2-1, with TRBD1 matching over 9 bases. The CDR3 length is 15 residues. J lost 1 base, V lost 4 bases, and 2 bases had no gene match. CDR1 is LGHNA and CDR2 is YNLKQL in the germline V gene (reference sequence). CDR3 DNA, as far as it was read: TGTGCCAGCAGCCCCGACAGGGGGAACTATGCT. Protein: CASSPDRGNYA. The entire CDR3 protein reads CASSPDRGNYAEQFF.

This clone was detected a few times. These gene names are mouse names. The CDR3 end is not reached by the read, which stops 3 residues before it; the germline J gene fills it in. The same CDR3 arises from other DNA sequences in this sample as well. The rearrangement uses TRBV19 and TRBJ1-6, with TRBD1 identical over 10 bases. TRBJ1-6 is marked as an open reading frame, function uncertain. There are 14 residues in the CDR3. The V gene's germline CDR1 is FNHDT and CDR2 SITEND (reference sequence). V trimming: 7 bases; J trimming: 7 bases; junction bases outside the gene matches: 5. CDR3 loop: CASGDRGRNSPLYF. CDR3 DNA (partial): TGTGCCAGCGGCGACAGGGGGCGAAATTCGCCC.

This clone was seen a handful of times. The genes are named according to mouse. Coverage ceases 4 residues before the CDR3 finishes, and the germline J gene fills in the end. This chain joins TRBV13-1 and TRBJ2-7; 8 nucleotides match TRBD2. Germline CDR1 reads NSHNY; CDR2 reads SYGAGN. This CDR3 has 14 residues. The sequenced part of the CDR3 DNA is TGTGCCAGCAGTGATGTCTGGGGGGCTTAT. This sequence encodes CASSDVWGAY. The full CDR3 protein reads CASSDVWGAYEQYF.

In the case of this clone: Gene labels here are mouse ones. The read ends 4 residues before the CDR3 terminus; that terminus is restored from the germline J gene. The chain links TRBV19 to TRBJ1-1; D is perhaps TRBD1 (5 bases). V lost 7 bases to trimming and J lost 1 base, with 14 bases between them. The CDR3 spans 14 residues. The V gene's germline CDR1 is FNHDT and CDR2 SITEND (reference sequence). The CDR3 reads CASSGRRGNTEVFF. The sequenced CDR3 bases are TGTGCCAGCTCAGGACGGAGGGGGAACACA.

Note on this clone: The germline and genes are mouse ones. The read terminates 4 residues ahead of where the CDR3 ends, so the germline J gene completes it. V is TRBV29 and J is TRBJ1-2, with D hard to call. Germline loops: CDR1 MSHET, CDR2 SYDVDS. This CDR3 comprises 13 residues. The covered CDR3 bases are TGTGCTAGCAGTTTCGACACAGCGGAC. Translating gives CASSFDTAD. The entire CDR3 is CASSFDTADDYTF.

In regard to this clone: These gene names are mouse names. The read terminates 4 residues ahead of where the CDR3 ends, so the germline J gene completes it. The V gene is TRBV29, the J gene TRBJ2-1, with a possible D match to TRBD1 (6 bases). In germline, CDR1 is MSHET, CDR2 SYDVDS. This CDR3 has 14 residues. V lost 4 bases to trimming and J lost 4 bases, with 11 bases between them. The covered CDR3 bases are TGTGCTAGCAGTTCTTCACAGGGTTATGCT. Protein: CASSSSQGYA. The full-length CDR3 reads as CASSSSQGYAEQFF.

On this clone itself: Here the gene names and germline are mouse. The read gets to within 4 residues of the CDR3 end, and the germline J gene fills in the rest. This chain joins TRBV19 and TRBJ2-5, with D tentatively TRBD2 (7 bases). This CDR3 is built from 15 residues. CDR1 and CDR2 from the germline V gene are FNHDT and SITEND (reference sequence). V dropped 0 bases and J dropped 3 bases, with 11 bases sitting between them. CDR3 DNA (partial): TGTGCCAGCAGTATAGGCCGGGGGGCACAAGAC. It translates to CASSIGRGAQD. The entire CDR3 sequence reads CASSIGRGAQDTQYF.